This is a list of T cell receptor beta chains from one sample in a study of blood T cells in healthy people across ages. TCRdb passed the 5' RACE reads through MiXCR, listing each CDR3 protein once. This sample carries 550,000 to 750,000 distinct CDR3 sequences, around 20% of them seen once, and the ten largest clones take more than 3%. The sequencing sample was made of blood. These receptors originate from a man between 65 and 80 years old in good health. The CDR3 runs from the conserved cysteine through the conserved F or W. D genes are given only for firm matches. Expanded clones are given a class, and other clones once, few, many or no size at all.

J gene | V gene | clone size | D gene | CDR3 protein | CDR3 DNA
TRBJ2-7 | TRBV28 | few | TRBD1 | CASASGGNHEQYF | TGTGCCAGTGCCTCAGGGGGCAACCACGAGCAGTACTTC
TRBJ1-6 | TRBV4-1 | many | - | CASSQDKGGLGNSPLHF | TGCGCCAGCAGCCAAGATAAGGGGGGATTAGGGAATTCACCCCTCCACTTT
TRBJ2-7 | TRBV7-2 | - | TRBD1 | CASSLESGQGAGYEQYF | TGTGCCAGCAGCTTAGAGTCAGGACAGGGGGCCGGCTACGAGCAGTACTTC
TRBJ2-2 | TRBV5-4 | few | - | CASSLGGAQTGELFF | TGTGCCAGCAGCTTGGGGGGGGCGCAAACCGGGGAGCTGTTTTTT
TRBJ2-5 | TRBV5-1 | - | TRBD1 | CASSPRTGDGETQYF | TGCGCCAGCAGCCCCCGGACAGGGGATGGGGAGACCCAGTACTTC
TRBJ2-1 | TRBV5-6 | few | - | CASSLTLTELTSYNEQFF | TGTGCCAGCAGCTTAACATTGACAGAGTTAACGTCCTACAATGAGCAGTTCTTC
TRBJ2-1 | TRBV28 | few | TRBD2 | CASSSYGRANEQFF | TGTGCCAGCAGTTCATACGGGAGGGCCAATGAGCAGTTCTTC
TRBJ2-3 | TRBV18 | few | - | CASSPLVTKNTGTDTQYF | TGTGCCAGCTCACCACTAGTGACTAAGAACACGGGCACAGATACGCAGTATTTT
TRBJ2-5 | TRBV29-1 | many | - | CSVGRFQGARETQYF | TGCAGCGTTGGTCGGTTCCAGGGTGCACGAGAGACCCAGTACTTC
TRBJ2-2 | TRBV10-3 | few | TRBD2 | CAISEIAGNTGELFF | TGTGCCATCAGTGAAATAGCGGGGAACACCGGGGAGCTGTTTTTT
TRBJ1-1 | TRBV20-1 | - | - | CSAHENTEAFF | TGCAGTGCCCACGAGAACACTGAAGCTTTCTTT
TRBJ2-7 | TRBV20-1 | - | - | CSARPAGQGDYYF | TGCAGTGCTCGACCGGCGGGACAAGGTGATTACTACTTC
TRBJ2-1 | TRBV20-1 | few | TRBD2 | CSARDQSGSRNEQFF | TGCAGTGCTAGAGATCAGAGCGGGAGTAGGAATGAGCAGTTCTTC
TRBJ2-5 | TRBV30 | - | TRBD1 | CAWSYGTEETQYF | TGTGCCTGGAGTTACGGGACAGAAGAGACCCAGTACTTC
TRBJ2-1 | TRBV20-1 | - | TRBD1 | CSARRQGLGEQFF | TGCAGTGCTAGGAGACAGGGTTTAGGTGAGCAGTTCTTC
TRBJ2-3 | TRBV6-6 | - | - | CASSREEVTDTQYF | TGTGCCAGCTCAAGGGAAGAAGTCACAGATACGCAGTATTTT
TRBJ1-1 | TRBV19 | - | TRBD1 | CASPRGPHSEAFF | TGTGCCAGTCCCAGGGGGCCCCACTCTGAAGCTTTCTTT
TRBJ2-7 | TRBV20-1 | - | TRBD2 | CSASLAGGYEQYF | TGCAGTGCTAGTTTAGCGGGAGGGTACGAGCAGTACTTC
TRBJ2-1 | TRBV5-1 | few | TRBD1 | CASSIWDRDNEQFF | TGCGCCAGCAGTATATGGGACAGGGACAATGAGCAGTTCTTC
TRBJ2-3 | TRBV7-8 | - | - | CASSLDPSEDTDTQYF | TGTGCCAGCAGCTTAGACCCCTCCGAGGACACAGATACGCAGTATTTT
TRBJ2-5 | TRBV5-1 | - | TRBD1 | CASNSGTGEETQYF | TGCGCCAGCAACTCCGGGACAGGGGAAGAGACCCAGTACTTC
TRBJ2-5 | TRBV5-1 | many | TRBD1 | CASSFTGVETQYF | TGCGCCAGCAGCTTCACAGGGGTCGAGACCCAGTACTTC
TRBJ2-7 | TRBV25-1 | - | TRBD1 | CASSDSRTGSAYEQYF | TGTGCCAGCAGTGACTCGAGGACAGGGAGTGCCTACGAGCAGTACTTC
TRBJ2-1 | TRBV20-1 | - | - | CSARDTASSYNEQFF | TGCAGTGCTAGAGATACTGCTAGCTCCTACAATGAGCAGTTCTTC
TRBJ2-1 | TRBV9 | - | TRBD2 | CASSVALAERDEQFF | TGTGCCAGCAGCGTAGCACTAGCGGAAAGAGATGAGCAGTTCTTC
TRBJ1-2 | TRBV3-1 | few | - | CASSQDRDYGYTF | TGTGCCAGCAGCCAAGACAGGGATTATGGCTACACCTTC
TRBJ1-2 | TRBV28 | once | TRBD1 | CASGLGQGARGYTF | TGTGCCAGCGGTTTGGGACAGGGGGCTCGGGGCTACACCTTC
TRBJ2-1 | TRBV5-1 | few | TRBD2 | CASSRYGLADSYNEQFF | TGCGCCAGCAGTAGGTATGGGCTAGCGGACTCCTACAATGAGCAGTTCTTC
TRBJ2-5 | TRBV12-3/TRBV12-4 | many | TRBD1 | CASSPTGTGKETQYF | TGTGCCAGCAGTCCTACCGGGACAGGGAAAGAGACCCAGTACTTC
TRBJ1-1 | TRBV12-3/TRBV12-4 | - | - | CASSLWQNEAFF | TGTGCCAGCAGTTTGTGGCAGAATGAAGCTTTCTTT
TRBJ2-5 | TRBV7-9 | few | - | CASSFREPGTQYF | TGTGCCAGCAGCTTCAGGGAACCGGGGACCCAGTACTTC
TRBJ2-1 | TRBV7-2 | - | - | CASSFGIYNEQFF | TGTGCCAGCAGCTTCGGTATCTACAATGAGCAGTTCTTC
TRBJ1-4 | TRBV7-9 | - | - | CASSLGGGWEKLFF | TGTGCCAGCAGCTTAGGTGGGGGCTGGGAAAAACTGTTTTTT
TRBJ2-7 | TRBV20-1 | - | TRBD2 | CSGGGVYEQYF | TGCAGTGGCGGGGGGGTCTACGAGCAGTACTTC
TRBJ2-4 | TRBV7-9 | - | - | CASSTGGQLENIQYF | TGTGCCAGCAGCACGGGGGGACAGCTGGAAAACATTCAGTACTTC
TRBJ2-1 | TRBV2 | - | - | CASSDPSETYNEQFF | TGTGCCAGCAGTGACCCTAGCGAGACCTACAATGAGCAGTTCTTC
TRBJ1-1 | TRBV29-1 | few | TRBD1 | CSVEEGTGTEAFF | TGCAGCGTTGAAGAGGGGACAGGAACTGAAGCTTTCTTT
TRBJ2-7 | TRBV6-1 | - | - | CASSATGISGEQYF | TGTGCCAGCAGTGCCACAGGGATTTCGGGCGAGCAGTACTTC
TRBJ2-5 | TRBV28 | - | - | CASRIGSRTQYF | TGTGCCAGCCGCATTGGTTCCAGGACCCAGTACTTC
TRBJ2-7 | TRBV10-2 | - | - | CASRALAGEQYF | TGCGCCAGCAGAGCTCTAGCCGGCGAGCAGTACTTC
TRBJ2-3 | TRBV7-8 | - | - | CASSPVLTHTDTQYF | TGTGCCAGCAGCCCGGTACTAACCCACACAGATACGCAGTATTTT
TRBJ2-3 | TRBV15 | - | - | CATSRDSGVGTDTQYF | TGTGCCACCAGCAGAGATTCAGGGGTTGGGACAGATACGCAGTATTTT
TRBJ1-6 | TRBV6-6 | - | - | CASTKSGENSPLHF | TGTGCCAGCACCAAATCAGGGGAGAATTCACCCCTCCACTTT
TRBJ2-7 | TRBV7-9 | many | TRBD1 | CASSLAGQGAYEQYF | TGTGCCAGCAGCTTAGCTGGACAGGGGGCGTACGAGCAGTACTTC
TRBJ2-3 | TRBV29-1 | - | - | CSGSRAVYPDTQYF | TGCAGCGGGAGTAGGGCAGTCTATCCGGATACGCAGTATTTT
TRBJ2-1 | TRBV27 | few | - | CASSSQGEQFF | TGTGCCAGCAGTTCACAGGGAGAGCAGTTCTTC
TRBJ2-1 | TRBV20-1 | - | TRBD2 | CSAPYTSGRFYNEQFF | TGCAGTGCCCCCTATACTAGCGGGAGGTTTTACAATGAGCAGTTCTTC
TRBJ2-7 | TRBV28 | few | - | CASSWPEQDWHYEQYF | TGTGCCAGCAGTTGGCCCGAACAGGATTGGCACTACGAGCAGTACTTC
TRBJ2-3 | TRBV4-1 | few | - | CASSHDRDARADTQYF | TGCGCCAGCAGCCATGACCGGGACGCCAGGGCAGATACGCAGTATTTT
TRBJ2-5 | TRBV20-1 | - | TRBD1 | CSARAWTGLETQYF | TGCAGTGCTAGGGCCTGGACAGGTCTCGAGACCCAGTACTTC
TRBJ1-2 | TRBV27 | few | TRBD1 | CASSLGGQPYGYTF | TGTGCCAGCAGTTTAGGGGGACAGCCATATGGCTACACCTTC
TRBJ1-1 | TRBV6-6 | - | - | CASSYKGRLDTEAFF | TGTGCCAGCAGTTACAAAGGGAGGTTGGACACTGAAGCTTTCTTT
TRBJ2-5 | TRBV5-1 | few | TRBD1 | CASSQTGVEETQYF | TGCGCCAGCAGCCAAACAGGGGTTGAGGAGACCCAGTACTTC
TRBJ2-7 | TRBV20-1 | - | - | CSARGRTNSDEQYF | TGCAGTGCTAGAGGACGCACCAATTCGGACGAGCAGTACTTC
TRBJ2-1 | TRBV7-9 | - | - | CASTPEGSRLNEQFF | TGTGCCAGCACCCCGGAGGGGAGTCGCTTAAATGAGCAGTTCTTC